This entry lists 13 T cell receptor beta chains sequenced from one sample in a study of blood T cells in healthy people across ages. A J-beta primer mix and a sample-barcoded 5' primer were used in a second PCR of roughly 6 to 11 cycles. TCRdb redid the calling of the 5' RACE reads with MiXCR, one entry per CDR3 protein. The sample carries approximately 1,000,000 distinct CDR3 sequences, roughly two fifths recorded once. The sample comprised blood. Receptor source: a man between 18 and 29 years old in good health.

The chain carries TRBV4-1 and TRBJ1-5, with D possibly being TRBD1 (5 bases). CDR3 length equals 14 residues. Germline lookup yields CDR1 MGHRA and CDR2 YSYEKL. V dropped 0 bases and J dropped 9 bases, with 12 bases sitting between them. The chain's CDR3 is CASSQDRAGGPQHF. The CDR3, as DNA: TGCGCCAGCAGCCAAGACAGGGCCGGAGGGCCCCAGCATTTT.

V and J are TRBV20-1 and TRBJ1-4; TRBD1 might be the D (5 bases). From germline, CDR1 is DFQATT and CDR2 SNEGSKA (reference sequence). V lost 0 bases and J lost 6, with 8 bases in between. This CDR3 is 13 amino acids long. The CDR3 region is CSAREGADEKLFF. CDR3 in DNA: TGCAGTGCTAGAGAAGGGGCGGATGAAAAACTGTTTTTT.

This clonotype was picked up a small number of times. The gene calls are TRBV5-6 and TRBJ2-7; either TRBD1 or TRBD2 may fit D (5 bases each). Germline-derived CDR1 and CDR2 are SGHDT and YYEEEE. V was clipped by 0 bases and J by 6 bases, with 10 bases between them. The CDR3 runs to 13 residues. Here the CDR3 DNA reads TGTGCCAGCAGCTTGGGTTGGGGGTCCGAGCAGTACTTC. Amino acid sequence: CASSLGWGSEQYF. The complete variable domain, with remaining parts taken from reference TRBV5-6 and TRBJ2-7, reads DAGVTQSPTHLIKTRGQQVTLRCSPKSGHDTVSWYQQALGQGPQFIFQYYEEEERQRGNFPDRFSGHQFPNYSSELNVNALLLGDSALYLCASSLGWGSEQYFGPGTRLTVT.

V is TRBV4-3 and J is TRBJ2-1, with D perhaps matching TRBD1 (6 bases). Trimming shortened V by 0 bases and J by 6 bases, and 18 bases separated the two germline ends. Germline V gene sequence: CDR1 LGHNA, CDR2 YSLEER. CDR3 size: 17 residues. The CDR3: CASSQELGAGVRNEQFF. The CDR3 nucleotides read TGCGCCAGCAGCCAAGAATTAGGAGCAGGGGTACGCAATGAGCAGTTCTTC.

The chain is built from TRBV4-3 and TRBJ2-2; D may be TRBD2 (6 bases). The CDR3 has 17 amino acids. The V gene lost 1 base and the J gene lost 7 bases, with 19 bases spanning the gap. Germline values: CDR1 LGHNA, CDR2 YSLEER. CDR3 loop: CASSQAGWGLSDGELFF. In nucleotides, the CDR3 is TGCGCCAGCAGCCAAGCCGGGTGGGGACTTAGTGACGGGGAGCTGTTTTTT.

This clonotype showed up just a few times. The chain joins TRBV4-2 to TRBJ1-2; D is possibly TRBD1 (6 bases). The CDR3 length is 15 residues. CDR1 is LGHNA and CDR2 is YNFKEQ in the germline V gene. The ends were cut back, 0 bases at V and 8 bases at J, with 16 bases in the middle. The CDR3: CASSQEGGRGSGYTF. CDR3 nucleotide sequence: TGTGCCAGCAGCCAAGAAGGCGGCAGGGGTAGCGGCTACACCTTC.

This clonotype occurred a few times. The gene calls are TRBV12-3 or TRBV12-4 and TRBJ1-3; 7 positions match TRBD1. J gave up 0 bases and V 3 bases, and 2 bases lay outside the gene matches. The length of the CDR3 is 15 residues. This chain's CDR3 is CASSFRDSSGNTIYF. CDR3 nucleotides: TGTGCCAGCAGTTTCCGGGACAGCTCTGGAAACACCATATATTTT.

Note on this clonotype: A much more abundant neighbour one base away suggests this may be a read error. The V and J genes are TRBV25-1 and TRBJ1-4; 7 bases match TRBD1. Germline trimming cut 6 bases from V and 2 bases from J; bases unmatched to any gene: 0. Germline assignment: CDR1 MGHDK and CDR2 SYGVNS. The CDR3 sequence is 13 residues long. The CDR3 sequence is CASRTGTNEKLFF. The CDR3, as DNA: TGTGCCAGCAGGACAGGGACTAATGAAAAACTGTTTTTT. The complete variable domain, with remaining parts taken from reference TRBV25-1 and TRBJ1-4, reads EADIYQTPRYLVIGTGKKITLECSQTMGHDKMYWYQQDPGMELHLIHYSYGVNSTEKGDLSSESTVSRIRTEHFPLTLESARPSHTSQYLCASRTGTNEKLFFGSGTQLSVL.

Concerning this clonotype: Mismatch with germline at one junction end may stem from a read error. This chain uses TRBV29-1 with TRBJ1-2, with D possibly being TRBD1 (6 bases). This CDR3 spans 15 amino acids. Germline assignment: CDR1 SQVTM and CDR2 ANQGSEA. This chain's CDR3 is CSVDGTGYPGTGCTF. The CDR3 bases are TGCAGCGTTGACGGTACAGGGTACCCAGGGACGGGCTGCACCTTC.

The V gene is TRBV20-1, the J gene TRBJ1-1; the D gene is possibly TRBD1 (5 bases). Germline V gives CDR1 DFQATT, CDR2 SNEGSKA (reference sequence). The CDR3 covers 15 residues. CDR3 sequence (DNA): TGCAGAGCCTCAGGGTTTAAAGGGATGAACACTGAAGCTTTCTTT. This encodes CRASGFKGMNTEAFF.

Concerning this clonotype: A much larger clone differs from this one at a single base, so this may be a read error. V usage is TRBV6-5 and J usage is TRBJ2-7, with D perhaps matching TRBD1 (6 bases). The assigned J gene may be wrong: the sequence end matches TRBJ2-1 better. The V gene's germline CDR1 is MNHEY and CDR2 SVGAGI. This CDR3 spans 15 amino acids. The CDR3 sequence is CASSFYQGSSYEQFF. CDR3 coding DNA: TGTGCCAGCAGTTTCTATCAGGGGAGCTCCTACGAGCAGTTCTTC.

This clonotype was detected a few times. The chain carries TRBV7-9 and TRBJ1-6; 7 bases map to TRBD1. The trim removed 4 bases at V and 10 bases at J, leaving 10 bases unmatched. The CDR3 totals 15 residues. CDR1 is SEHNR and CDR2 is FQNEAQ in the germline V gene (reference sequence). The CDR3 sequence: CASSSRDSLMSPLHF. CDR3 DNA: TGTGCCAGCAGCTCCCGGGACAGTCTAATGTCACCCCTCCACTTT.

The V gene is TRBV7-9, the J gene TRBJ2-4, with D unresolved. This CDR3 is built from 15 residues. Germline CDR1 SEHNR, CDR2 FQNEAQ (reference sequence). Deletions cut 1 base from V and 0 bases from J, with 7 bases between. The CDR3 is CASSLEETAKNIQYF. CDR3 coding DNA: TGTGCCAGCAGCTTAGAGGAGACAGCCAAAAACATTCAGTACTTC. Looking up the rest from reference TRBV7-9 and TRBJ2-4 gives the full variable domain: DTGVSQNPRHKITKRGQNVTFRCDPISEHNRLYWYRQTLGQGPEFLTYFQNEAQLEKSRLLSDRFSAERPKGSFSTLEIQRTEQGDSAMYLCASSLEETAKNIQYFGAGTRLSVL.